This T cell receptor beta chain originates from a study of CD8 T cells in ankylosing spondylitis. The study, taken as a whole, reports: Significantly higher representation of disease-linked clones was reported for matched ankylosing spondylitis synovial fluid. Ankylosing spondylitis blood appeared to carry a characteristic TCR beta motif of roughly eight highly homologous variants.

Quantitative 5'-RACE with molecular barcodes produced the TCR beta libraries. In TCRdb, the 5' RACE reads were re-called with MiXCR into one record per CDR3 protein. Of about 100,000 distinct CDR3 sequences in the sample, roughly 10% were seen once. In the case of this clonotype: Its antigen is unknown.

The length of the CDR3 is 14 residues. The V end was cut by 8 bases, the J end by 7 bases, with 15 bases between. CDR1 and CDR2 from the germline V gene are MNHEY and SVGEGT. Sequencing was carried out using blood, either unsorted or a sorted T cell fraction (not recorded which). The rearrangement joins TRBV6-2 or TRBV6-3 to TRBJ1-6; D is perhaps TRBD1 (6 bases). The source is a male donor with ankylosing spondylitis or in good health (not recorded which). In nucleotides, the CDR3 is TGTGCCAGCTATCCGGGACACCTGAATTCACCCCTCCACTTT. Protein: CASYPGHLNSPLHF.